Reported below is one T cell receptor (beta chain). The junction shows a germline mismatch at one end, possibly a read error. Researchers ran the PCR with 60 Vbeta and 13 Jbeta primers. Profiling relied on immunoSEQ multiplex PCR, and the TCRdb table lists in-frame clones only, not all of them. This sample has around 150,000 clones, with approximately 77% found just once. The data derive from a study of cytomegalovirus exposure and HLA in healthy donors. The CDR3 has 15 residues. Germline CDR1 reads SGHVS; CDR2 reads FQNEAQ. The clonotype originates from a male donor in good health and CMV-seropositive. Sequenced input: PBMCs. V and J are TRBV7-8 and TRBJ2-1; D call uncertain. The CDR3 region has the DNA TGCGCCAGCAGCCAAGATGGTCTCCGGTATGATGAGCAGTTCTTC. It translates to CASSQDGLRYDEQFF.